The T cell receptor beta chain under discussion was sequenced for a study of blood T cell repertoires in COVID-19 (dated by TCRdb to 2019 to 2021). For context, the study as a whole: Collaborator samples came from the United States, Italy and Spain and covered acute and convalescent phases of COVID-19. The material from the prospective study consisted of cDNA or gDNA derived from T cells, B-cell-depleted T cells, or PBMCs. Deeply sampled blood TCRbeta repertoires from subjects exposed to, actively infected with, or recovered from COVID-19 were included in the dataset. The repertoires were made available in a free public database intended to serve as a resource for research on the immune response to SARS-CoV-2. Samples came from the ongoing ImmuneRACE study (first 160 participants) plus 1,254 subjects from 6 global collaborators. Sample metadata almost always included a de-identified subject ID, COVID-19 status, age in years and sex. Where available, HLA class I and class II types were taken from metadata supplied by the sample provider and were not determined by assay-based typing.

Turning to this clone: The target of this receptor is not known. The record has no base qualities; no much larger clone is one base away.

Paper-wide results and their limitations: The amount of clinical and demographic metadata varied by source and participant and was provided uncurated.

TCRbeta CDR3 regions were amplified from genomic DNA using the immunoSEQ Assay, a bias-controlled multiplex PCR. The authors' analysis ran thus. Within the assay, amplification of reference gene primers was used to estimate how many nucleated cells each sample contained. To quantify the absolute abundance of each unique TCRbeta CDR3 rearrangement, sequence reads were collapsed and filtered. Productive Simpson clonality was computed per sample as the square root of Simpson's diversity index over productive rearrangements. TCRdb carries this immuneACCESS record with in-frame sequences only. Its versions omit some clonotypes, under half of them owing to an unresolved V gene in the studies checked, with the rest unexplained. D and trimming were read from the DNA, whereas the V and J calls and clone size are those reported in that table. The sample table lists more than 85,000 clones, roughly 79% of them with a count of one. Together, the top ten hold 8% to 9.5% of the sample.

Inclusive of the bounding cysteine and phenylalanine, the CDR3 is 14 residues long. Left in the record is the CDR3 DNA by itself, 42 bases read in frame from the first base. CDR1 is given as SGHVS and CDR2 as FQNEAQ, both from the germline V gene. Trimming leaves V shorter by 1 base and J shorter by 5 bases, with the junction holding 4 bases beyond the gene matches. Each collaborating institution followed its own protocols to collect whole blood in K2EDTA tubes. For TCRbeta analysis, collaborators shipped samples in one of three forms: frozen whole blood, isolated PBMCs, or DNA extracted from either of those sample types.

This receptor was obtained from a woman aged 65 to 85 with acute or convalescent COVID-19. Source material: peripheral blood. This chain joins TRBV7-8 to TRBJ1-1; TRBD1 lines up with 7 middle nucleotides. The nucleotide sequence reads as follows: TGTGCCAGCAGCTTAGAGCTCAGGGGGACTGAAGCTTTCTTT. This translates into CASSLELRGTEAFF. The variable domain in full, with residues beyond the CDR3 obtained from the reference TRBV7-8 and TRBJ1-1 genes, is GAGVSQSPRYKVAKRGQDVALRCDPISGHVSLFWYQQALGQGPEFLTYFQNEAQLDKSGLPSDRFFAERPEGSVSTLKIQRTQQEDSAVYLCASSLELRGTEAFFGQGTRLTVV.